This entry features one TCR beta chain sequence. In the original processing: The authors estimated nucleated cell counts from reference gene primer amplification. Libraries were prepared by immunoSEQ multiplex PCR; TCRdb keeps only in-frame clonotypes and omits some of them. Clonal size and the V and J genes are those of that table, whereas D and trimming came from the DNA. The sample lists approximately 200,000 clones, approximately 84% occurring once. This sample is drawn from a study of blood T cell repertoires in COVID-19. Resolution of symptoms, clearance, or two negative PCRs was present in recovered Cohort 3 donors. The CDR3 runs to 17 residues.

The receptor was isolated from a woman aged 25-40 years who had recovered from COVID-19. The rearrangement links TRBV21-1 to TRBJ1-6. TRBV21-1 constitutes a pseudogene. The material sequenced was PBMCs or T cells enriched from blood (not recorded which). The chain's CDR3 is CASSKLGGSSYNSPLHF. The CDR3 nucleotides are TGTGCCAGCAGCAAATTGGGGGGGAGCTCCTATAATTCACCCCTCCACTTT.